This T cell receptor beta chain was identified during a study of cytomegalovirus exposure and HLA in healthy donors. Regarding the study as a whole: In an earlier analysis, in about 530 donors, most V segments appeared productive either ~87% or ~30% of the time. Most TCRs appeared rarely, but some public TCRs recurred in many donors. The authors confirmed in vitro that three CMV-associated chains were specific for CMV antigens.

Unrecorded immune exposures were likely, despite nominal health at sampling. The V end was cut by 0 bases, the J end by 5 bases, with 8 bases between. The CDR3 loop spans 14 amino acids. CDR1 SGHNT and CDR2 YENEEA come from the germline V gene. Comments on this clone: Its antigen is not identified.

13 Jbeta primers and 60 Vbeta primers were used for the PCR. Method: immunoSEQ multiplex PCR; TCRdb's copy keeps in-frame clones and lacks some. The sample includes 98,000 or so clones, approximately 78% seen only once; the top ten take 1.5% to 2%. This sequence originates from a woman in her thirties or forties in good health and CMV-seronegative. Sequencing was performed on PBMCs. This sequence joins TRBV11-3 and TRBJ2-1; D gene ambiguous. DNA of the CDR3: TGTGCCAGCAGCTTAGATGGGCTCGACAATGAGCAGTTCTTC. This encodes CASSLDGLDNEQFF.